A single sample gave rise to the 15 T cell receptor beta chains below, sequenced in a study of cytomegalovirus exposure and HLA in healthy donors. Assay used: immunoSEQ multiplex PCR; TCRdb lists only in-frame clones, some missing. The table includes 200,000 to 300,000 clones, around nine tenths detected once. The sample was PBMCs. The receptors shown here come from a man between 18 and 29 years old in good health and CMV-seronegative.

The CDR3 DNA reads as TGTGCCAGCATCTCTGTGGGGGGAGGGAAGTACTTC. Its translation: CASISVGGGKYF. The rearrangement joins TRBV27 to TRBJ2-7; 7 bases match TRBD2. Per germline, CDR1 MNHEY and CDR2 SMNVEV (reference sequence). The trim removed 7 bases at V and 11 bases at J, leaving 11 bases unmatched. The CDR3 has 12 residues.

This clone has only one observation. The V and J genes are TRBV10-3 and TRBJ1-3; D may be TRBD1 (6 bases). CDR1 ENHRY and CDR2 SYGVKD come from the germline V gene. The V gene lost 11 bases and the J gene lost 0 bases, with 17 bases spanning the gap. The CDR3 has 15 amino acids. The CDR3 region has the DNA TGTGCCTCAGGGGAGGGAACTTTCTCTGGAAACACCATATATTTT. Protein sequence: CASGEGTFSGNTIYF.

V is TRBV5-6 and J is TRBJ2-5, with TRBD1 identical over 7 bases. This CDR3 has 13 amino acids. Trimming at V came to 0 bases and at J to 14 bases, leaving 10 bases not matched to a gene. Germline V gene lookup returns CDR1 SGHDT and CDR2 YYEEEE. The CDR3 region is CASSLAGTAVLYF. The CDR3 nucleotides are TGTGCCAGCAGCTTGGCCGGGACAGCTGTCCTCTACTTC. Full variable domain (rest looked up from reference TRBV5-6 and TRBJ2-5): DAGVTQSPTHLIKTRGQQVTLRCSPKSGHDTVSWYQQALGQGPQFIFQYYEEEERQRGNFPDRFSGHQFPNYSSELNVNALLLGDSALYLCASSLAGTAVLYFGPGTRLLVL.

V is TRBV19 and J is TRBJ1-6; no clear D. V lost 4 bases and J lost 10, with 11 bases in between. This CDR3 contains 13 residues. The germline V gene encodes CDR1 LNHDA and CDR2 SQIVND (reference sequence). In DNA form, the CDR3 reads TGTGCCAGTAGTACCGGAGCGGCGTCACCCCTCCACTTT. Translated: CASSTGAASPLHF.

V is TRBV14 and J is TRBJ2-3; 13 positions agree with TRBD2. The V gene end was trimmed by 8 bases and the J gene end by 0 bases; junction bases not matched to a gene: 5. This CDR3 contains 16 residues. Looked up from germline, CDR1 is SGHDN and CDR2 is FVKESK. CDR3 DNA sequence: TGTGCCAGCGCACGACTAGCGGGAGGAAGCACAGATACGCAGTATTTT. Amino acids: CASARLAGGSTDTQYF. Full variable domain (missing parts from reference TRBV14 and TRBJ2-3): EAGVTQFPSHSVIEKGQTVTLRCDPISGHDNLYWYRRVMGKEIKFLLHFVKESKQDESGMPNNRFLAERTGGTYSTLKVQPAELEDSGVYFCASARLAGGSTDTQYFGPGTRLTVL.

The chain links TRBV5-1 to TRBJ2-7; 8 bases line up with TRBD1. From germline, CDR1 is SGHRS and CDR2 YFSETQ. The ends lost 5 bases at V and 6 bases at J; junction bases unmatched: 10. This CDR3 comprises 14 residues. The CDR3 region has the DNA TGCGCCAGCAGAAAACTAGACAGGGGCAGCGAGCAGTACTTC. This sequence encodes CASRKLDRGSEQYF. The full variable domain, its missing parts supplied by reference TRBV5-1 and TRBJ2-7, is KAGVTQTPRYLIKTRGQQVTLSCSPISGHRSVSWYQQTPGQGLQFLFEYFSETQRNKGNFPGRFSGRQFSNSRSEMNVSTLELGDSALYLCASRKLDRGSEQYFGPGTRLTVT.

This clone was counted only a few times. The chain employs TRBV27 and TRBJ1-2, with 8 bases fitting TRBD1. CDR1 MNHEY and CDR2 SMNVEV come from the germline V gene (reference sequence). The CDR3 consists of 14 residues. Trimming at V came to 5 bases and at J to 6 bases, leaving 8 bases not matched to a gene. The CDR3 reads CASSQRDRRDGYTF. The CDR3 DNA reads as TGTGCCAGCAGTCAGCGGGACAGGAGAGATGGCTACACCTTC.

The chain combines TRBV9 with TRBJ2-7; D is possibly TRBD2 (5 bases). V was pared by 7 bases and J by 5 bases, with 13 bases between. CDR1 SGDLS and CDR2 YYNGEE come from the germline V gene. CDR3 size: 12 residues. DNA of the CDR3: TGTGCCAGCGGAGGCCAGCTAAACGAGCAGTACTTC. This translates into CASGGQLNEQYF.

The chain employs TRBV7-9 and TRBJ2-2; TRBD2 might be the D (5 bases). The CDR3 has 14 residues. V lost 6 bases and J lost 1, with 9 bases in between. Germline-derived CDR1 and CDR2 are SEHNR and FQNEAQ (reference sequence). CDR3 loop: CASSRTVNTGELFF. The DNA of the CDR3 is TGTGCCAGCAGTCGGACTGTGAACACCGGGGAGCTGTTTTTT.

The chain employs TRBV28 and TRBJ2-7; 8 positions match TRBD1. Germline V lookup: CDR1 MDHEN, CDR2 SYDVKM. CDR3 length: 14 residues. Losses at the gene ends were 8 bases for V and 5 bases for J; bases not matched to a gene: 11. The CDR3 sequence: CASFPGQEGNEQYF. Written as DNA, the CDR3 is TGTGCCAGCTTCCCGGGACAGGAGGGGAACGAGCAGTACTTC. Based on the CDR3 plus reference TRBV28 and TRBJ2-7, the full variable domain is DVKVTQSSRYLVKRTGEKVFLECVQDMDHENMFWYRQDPGLGLRLIYFSYDVKMKEKGDIPEGYSVSREKKERFSLILESASTNQTSMYLCASFPGQEGNEQYFGPGTRLTVT.

The chain combines TRBV18 with TRBJ1-5; no definite D call. This CDR3 has 16 amino acids. Trimming left V 3 bases short and J 1 base short, with 13 bases between. Germline CDR1 is KGHSH and CDR2 is LQKENI. The CDR3 reads CASSPSVPVSNQPQHF. The DNA of the CDR3 is TGTGCCAGCTCACCCTCGGTCCCGGTAAGCAATCAGCCCCAGCATTTT. The complete variable domain, with remaining parts taken from reference TRBV18 and TRBJ1-5, reads NAGVMQNPRHLVRRRGQEARLRCSPMKGHSHVYWYRQLPEEGLKFMVYLQKENIIDESGMPKERFSAEFPKEGPSILRIQQVVRGDSAAYFCASSPSVPVSNQPQHFGDGTRLSIL.

The genes are TRBV19 and TRBJ1-2; D is ambiguous. Germline CDR1 and CDR2: LNHDA and SQIVND (reference sequence). V lost 4 bases and J lost 5, with 5 bases in between. The length of the CDR3 is 11 residues. The CDR3, as DNA: TGTGCCAGTAGTAATCGTTATGGCTACACCTTC. Translated, it gives CASSNRYGYTF.

This clone was recorded once. This chain uses TRBV28 with TRBJ1-6; D not certain. CDR3 length: 14 residues. V lost 3 bases to trimming and J lost 10 bases, with 13 bases between them. Germline-derived CDR1 and CDR2 are MDHEN and SYDVKM. The CDR3 here is CASSFLRSGSPLHF. CDR3 DNA sequence: TGTGCCAGCAGTTTTTTGAGGTCGGGGTCACCCCTCCACTTT.

This chain joins TRBV25-1 and TRBJ2-1; D possibly corresponds to TRBD1 (6 bases). In germline, CDR1 is MGHDK, CDR2 SYGVNS. The CDR3 loop spans 14 amino acids. The V end was cut by 11 bases, the J end by 4 bases, with 18 bases between. The CDR3 here is CASQGLPPYNEQFF. DNA for the CDR3: TGTGCCTCCCAGGGGCTCCCCCCGTACAATGAGCAGTTCTTC.

The rearrangement uses TRBV6-5 and TRBJ1-2; TRBD1 matches 8 bases. This CDR3 is 15 amino acids long. Germline V gene lookup returns CDR1 MNHEY and CDR2 SVGAGI. Trimming took 7 bases from V and 3 from J; bases not matched to a gene: 10. DNA of the CDR3: TGTGCCAGCAACGATCGCCAGGGGGCTTACTATGGCTACACCTTC. It is translated as CASNDRQGAYYGYTF.